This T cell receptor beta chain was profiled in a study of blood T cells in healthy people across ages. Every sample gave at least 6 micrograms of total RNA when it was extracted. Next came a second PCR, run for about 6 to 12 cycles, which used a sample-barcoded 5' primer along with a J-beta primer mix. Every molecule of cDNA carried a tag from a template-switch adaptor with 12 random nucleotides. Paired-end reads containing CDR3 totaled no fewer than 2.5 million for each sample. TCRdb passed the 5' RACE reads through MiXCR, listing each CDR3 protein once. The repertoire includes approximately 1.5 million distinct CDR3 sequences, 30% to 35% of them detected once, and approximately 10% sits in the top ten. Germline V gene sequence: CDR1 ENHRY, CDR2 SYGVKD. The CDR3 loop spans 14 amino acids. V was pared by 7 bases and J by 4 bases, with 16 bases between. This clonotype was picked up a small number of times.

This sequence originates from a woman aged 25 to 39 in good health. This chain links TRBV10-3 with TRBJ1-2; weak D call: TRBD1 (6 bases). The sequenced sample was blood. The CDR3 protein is CAIKGGGAFYGYTF. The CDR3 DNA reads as TGTGCCATCAAGGGAGGGGGAGCCTTCTATGGCTACACCTTC.